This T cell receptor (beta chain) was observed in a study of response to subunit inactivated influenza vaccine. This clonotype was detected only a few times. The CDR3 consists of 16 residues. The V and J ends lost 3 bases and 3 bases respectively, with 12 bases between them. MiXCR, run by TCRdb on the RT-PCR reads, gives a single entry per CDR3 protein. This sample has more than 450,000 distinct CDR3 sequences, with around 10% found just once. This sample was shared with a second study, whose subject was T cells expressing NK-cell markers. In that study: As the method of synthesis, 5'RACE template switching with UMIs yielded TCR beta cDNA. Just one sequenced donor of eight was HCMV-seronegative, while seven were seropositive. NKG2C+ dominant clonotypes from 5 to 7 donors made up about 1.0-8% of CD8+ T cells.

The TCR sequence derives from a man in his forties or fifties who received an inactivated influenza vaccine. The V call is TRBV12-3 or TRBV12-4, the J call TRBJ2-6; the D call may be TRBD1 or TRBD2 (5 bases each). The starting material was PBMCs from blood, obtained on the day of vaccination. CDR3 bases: TGTGCCAGCAGTTTTCTGGGGGTCGGTGGGGCCAACGTCCTGACTTTC. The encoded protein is CASSFLGVGGANVLTF.